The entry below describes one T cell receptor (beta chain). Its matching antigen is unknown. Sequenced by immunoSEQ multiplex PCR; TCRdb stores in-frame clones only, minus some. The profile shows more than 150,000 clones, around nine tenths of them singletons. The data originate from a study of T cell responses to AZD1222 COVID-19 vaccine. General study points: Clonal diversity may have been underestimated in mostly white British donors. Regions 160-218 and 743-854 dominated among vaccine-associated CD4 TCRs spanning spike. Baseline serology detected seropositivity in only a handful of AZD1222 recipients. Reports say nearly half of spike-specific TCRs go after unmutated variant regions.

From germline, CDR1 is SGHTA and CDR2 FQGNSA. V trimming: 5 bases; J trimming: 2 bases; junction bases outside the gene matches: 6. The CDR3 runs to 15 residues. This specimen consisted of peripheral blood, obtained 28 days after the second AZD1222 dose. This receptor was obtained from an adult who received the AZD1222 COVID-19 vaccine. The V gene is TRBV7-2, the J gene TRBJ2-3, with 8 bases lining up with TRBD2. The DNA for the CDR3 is TGTGCCAGCAGCCGTCCTAGCGGGCCCACAGATACGCAGTATTTT. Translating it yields CASSRPSGPTDTQYF.